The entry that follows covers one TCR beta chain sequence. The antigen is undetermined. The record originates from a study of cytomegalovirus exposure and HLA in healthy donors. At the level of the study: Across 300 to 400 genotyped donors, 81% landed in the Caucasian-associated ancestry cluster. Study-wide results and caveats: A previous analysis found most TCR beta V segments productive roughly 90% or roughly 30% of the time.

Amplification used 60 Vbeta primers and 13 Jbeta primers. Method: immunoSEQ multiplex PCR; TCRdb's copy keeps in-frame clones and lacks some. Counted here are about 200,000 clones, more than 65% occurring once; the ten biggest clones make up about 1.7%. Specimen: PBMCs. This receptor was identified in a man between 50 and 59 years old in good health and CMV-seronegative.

CDR3 sequence: CASSRDPLREQYF. In DNA, the CDR3 is TGTGCCAGTAGCCGGGATCCTCTTCGGGAGCAGTACTTC. This chain uses TRBV19 with TRBJ2-5, with a tentative D call TRBD2 (6 bases). This CDR3 contains 13 residues. The germline gives CDR1 LNHDA, CDR2 SQIVND (reference sequence). Between the trimmed V and J ends, which lost 6 bases and 11 bases, there was a span of 19 bases.